This record concerns one TCR beta chain sequence. The CDR3 covers 14 residues. CDR1 is SGHTA and CDR2 is FQGNSA in the germline V gene. With 0 bases removed from V and 6 bases from J, the gap between germline ends came to 10 bases. This entry comes from a study of blood T cell repertoires in COVID-19. The participants were between about 18 and 89 years old and came from 24 US areas. Among Cohort 3 donors, those recovered had two negative PCRs, clearance, or symptom resolution. The repertoire was sequenced with immunoSEQ multiplex PCR; TCRdb's copy has only in-frame clones and lacks some. Altogether some 270,000 clones are present, under 90% being singletons, with the ten largest covering 1.5% to 2%.

This TCR came from a woman aged 40 to 50 who had recovered from COVID-19. The sample was PBMCs or T cells enriched from blood (not recorded which). The V call is TRBV7-2, the J call TRBJ2-3, with a tentative D call TRBD2 (5 bases). The CDR3 sequence: CASSLADSEDTQYF. CDR3 sequence (DNA): TGTGCCAGCAGCTTAGCGGACTCAGAGGATACGCAGTATTTT.